One TCR beta chain is described in this entry. This PCR relied on a set of 60 Vbeta primers and 13 Jbeta primers. Data came from immunoSEQ multiplex PCR; TCRdb stores just in-frame clones and leaves some out. The profile shows approximately 160,000 clones, approximately 72% of them singletons. This CDR3 contains 15 residues. From germline, CDR1 is GTSNPN and CDR2 SVGIG (reference sequence). V lost 2 bases, J lost 4 bases, and 6 bases stayed unmatched. The data are from a study of cytomegalovirus exposure and HLA in healthy donors. The chain is built from TRBV30 and TRBJ2-1, with 9 positions matching TRBD1. The sample taken for sequencing was PBMCs. The TCR comes from a man aged 18 to 29 in good health and CMV-seronegative. CDR3 sequence reads: CAWSPGTGSYNEQFF. In nucleotides, the CDR3 is TGTGCCTGGAGTCCTGGGACAGGGAGTTACAATGAGCAGTTCTTC.